Below, 29 T cell receptor beta chains from the same sample are listed, as sequenced in a study of T cells in narcolepsy. TCRdb keeps only in-frame clones here, not all; method: immunoSEQ multiplex PCR. The sample holds some 13,000 clones; 85% to 90% are singletons and the top ten take over 1.5%. What was sequenced was CD45RA- memory CD4+ T cells from PBMCs. These receptors came from a human donor with narcolepsy.

The chain uses TRBV19 and TRBJ1-5; the match to TRBD1 covers 9 bases. Germline assignment: CDR1 LNHDA and CDR2 SQIVND (reference sequence). The V segment lost 4 bases and the J segment 2 bases; nucleotides outside the gene matches: 12. CDR3 length: 18 residues. CDR3 amino acids: CASSSTGGAWVGNQPQHF. CDR3 DNA sequence: TGTGCCAGTAGTAGCACAGGGGGCGCTTGGGTAGGCAATCAGCCCCAGCATTTT.

For the CDR3, the DNA is TGTGCCAGCAGCTTACTGGAGACCCAGTACTTC. Its translation: CASSLLETQYF. V and J are TRBV7-8 and TRBJ2-5; no reliable D call. The CDR3 loop spans 11 amino acids. The V end was cut by 2 bases, the J end by 5 bases, with 3 bases between. Germline values: CDR1 SGHVS, CDR2 FQNEAQ.

The rearrangement joins TRBV9 to TRBJ2-3, with 9 bases aligning to TRBD2. V shed 0 bases, J shed 7 bases, and the junction held 9 bases outside the gene matches. Germline CDR1 SGDLS, CDR2 YYNGEE. The CDR3 spans 16 residues. For the CDR3, the DNA is TGTGCCAGCAGCGTAGGGGGGCGGGAGGGCCGCCATACGCAGTATTTT. Amino acids: CASSVGGREGRHTQYF.

This clone has only one observation. The V call is TRBV7-6, the J call TRBJ2-5; possible D gene TRBD2, 6 bases. The CDR3 is made up of 11 amino acids. Germline lookup yields CDR1 SGHVS and CDR2 FNYEAQ. Between the trimmed V and J ends, which lost 5 bases and 5 bases, there was a span of 6 bases. The CDR3 is CASSAGETQYF. CDR3 DNA: TGTGCCAGCAGCGCGGGGGAGACCCAGTACTTC.

V is TRBV7-9 and J is TRBJ2-7; 12 nucleotides match TRBD1. The CDR3 runs to 16 residues. Trimming at V came to 5 bases and at J to 3 bases, leaving 8 bases not matched to a gene. CDR1 and CDR2 from the germline V gene are SEHNR and FQNEAQ (reference sequence). In DNA form, the CDR3 reads TGTGCCAGCAGCCCCGGGACAGGGGGCAAGAACTACGAGCAGTACTTC. Its translation is CASSPGTGGKNYEQYF.

The chain is built from TRBV5-1 and TRBJ1-1; 10 nucleotides line up with TRBD1. The CDR3 sequence is 15 residues long. The germline gives CDR1 SGHRS, CDR2 YFSETQ. Germline trimming cut 4 bases from V and 10 bases from J; bases unmatched to any gene: 13. The CDR3 nucleotides read TGCGCCAGCAGCAAAGGGACAGGGGAAGAGTTTCGAGCTTTCTTT. This codes for CASSKGTGEEFRAFF.

The chain carries TRBV29-1 and TRBJ1-1; 10 nucleotides line up with TRBD1. The ends lost 7 bases at V and 6 bases at J; junction bases unmatched: 8. The CDR3 runs to 13 residues. Germline-derived CDR1 and CDR2 are SQVTM and ANQGSEA. The CDR3 DNA is TGCAGCGCCGCGGGACAGGGGAGGGCTGAAGCTTTCTTT. Protein sequence: CSAAGQGRAEAFF. Together with reference TRBV29-1 and TRBJ1-1, the CDR3 gives the full variable domain: SAVISQKPSRDICQRGTSLTIQCQVDSQVTMMFWYRQQPGQSLTLIATANQGSEATYESGFVIDKFPISRPNLTFSTLTVSNMSPEDSSIYLCSAAGQGRAEAFFGQGTRLTVV.

This chain links TRBV5-8 with TRBJ2-5; the D gene is possibly TRBD1 (6 bases). The better agreement between TRBJ2-7 and the DNA end casts doubt on the J call. The CDR3 sequence is 13 residues long. Germline V CDR1 and CDR2: SGHTS, YDEGEE. CDR3 amino acids: CASSPGTLYEQYF. CDR3 coding DNA: TGTGCCAGCAGCCCCGGGACACTCTACGAGCAGTACTTC.

V is TRBV7-2 and J is TRBJ1-2, with no clear D. Germline V gives CDR1 SGHTA, CDR2 FQGNSA. V lost 2 bases and J lost 6, with 13 bases in between. The CDR3 consists of 14 residues. Here the CDR3 DNA reads TGTGCCAGCAGCTTAAGAGAGGGTAGACATGGCTACACCTTC. Amino acid sequence: CASSLREGRHGYTF.

J is TRBJ1-6 and V is TRBV4-1; D possibly corresponds to TRBD1 (5 bases). Germline-derived CDR1 and CDR2 are MGHRA and YSYEKL. Trimming took off 0 bases at V and 7 bases at J, with 13 bases between the two ends. There are 16 residues in the CDR3. The CDR3 DNA is TGCGCCAGCAGCCAAGAGAGGCAGGGTCTAAATTCACCCCTCCACTTT. Amino acids: CASSQERQGLNSPLHF.

Of note for this clone: Distinct nucleotide sequences in the sample also encode this CDR3. The CDR3 protein is CASSFLRDQPQHF. CDR3 in DNA: TGTGCCAGCAGCTTTCTCAGGGATCAGCCCCAGCATTTT. The chain is built from TRBV7-9 and TRBJ1-5; D is perhaps TRBD1 (5 bases). V was shortened by 3 bases and J by 5 bases, with 8 bases between the two germline ends. Germline values: CDR1 SEHNR, CDR2 FQNEAQ (reference sequence). The CDR3 length is 13 residues.

The V and J genes are TRBV6-9 and TRBJ2-5; possibly TRBD1 for D (5 bases). V was cut by 8 bases and J by 9 bases, with 13 bases left in between. The CDR3 totals 11 residues. CDR1 is MNHGY, CDR2 SVAAGI, per germline. The CDR3 sequence is CASVTQGAQYF. The CDR3 bases are TGTGCCAGCGTTACCCAAGGGGCCCAGTACTTC.

This clone was observed a single time. J is TRBJ1-5 and V is TRBV19; TRBD1 matches 9 bases. Unmatched junction bases numbered 11, after V lost 6 bases and J lost 5 bases. This CDR3 contains 16 residues. Germline CDR1 is LNHDA and CDR2 is SQIVND (reference sequence). The CDR3 loop is CASRYPGQGPYQPQHF. The DNA for the CDR3 is TGTGCCAGTAGATACCCCGGACAGGGGCCCTATCAGCCCCAGCATTTT.

As concerns this clone: At the DNA level, this CDR3 is encoded by other sequences in the same sample as well. The rearrangement joins TRBV5-4 to TRBJ2-2, with 7 bases identical to TRBD1. This CDR3 has 18 residues. Germline trimming cut 1 base from V and 1 base from J; bases unmatched to any gene: 10. Germline CDR1 SGHNT, CDR2 YYREEE (reference sequence). CDR3 sequence (DNA): TGTGCCAGCAGCTTGCCCACCACAGGGGTCGAGAACACCGGGGAGCTGTTTTTT. Its translation: CASSLPTTGVENTGELFF.

V is TRBV6-5 and J is TRBJ1-1; perhaps TRBD1 as D (6 bases). Looked up from germline, CDR1 is MNHEY and CDR2 is SVGAGI. V was cut by 2 bases and J by 1 base, with 11 bases left in between. CDR3 size: 15 residues. The CDR3 is CASSYTRTENTEAFF. The CDR3 coding sequence is TGTGCCAGCAGTTACACTAGGACAGAGAACACTGAAGCTTTCTTT.

The chain combines TRBV2 with TRBJ2-1, with D unresolved. Germline V gives CDR1 SNHLY, CDR2 FYNNEI. V dropped 2 bases and J dropped 7 bases, with 6 bases sitting between them. This CDR3 spans 12 amino acids. CDR3 sequence: CASSENLNEQFF. The CDR3 nucleotides read TGTGCCAGCAGTGAAAATCTTAATGAGCAGTTCTTC. Variable domain in full (rest from reference TRBV2 and TRBJ2-1): EPEVTQTPSHQVTQMGQEVILRCVPISNHLYFYWYRQILGQKVEFLVSFYNNEISEKSEIFDDQFSVERPDGSNFTLKIRSTKLEDSAMYFCASSENLNEQFFGPGTRLTVL.

The V gene is TRBV5-1, the J gene TRBJ2-1, with TRBD2 matching 15 bases. V shed 3 bases, J shed 9 bases, and the junction held 10 bases outside the gene matches. The CDR3 contains 17 residues. Germline V gives CDR1 SGHRS, CDR2 YFSETQ. The CDR3 DNA reads TGCGCCAGCAGCTCCGGACTAGCGGGAGGGCTAGGCGTTGAGCAGTTCTTC. It yields the protein CASSSGLAGGLGVEQFF. Combining the CDR3 with reference TRBV5-1 and TRBJ2-1 gives the whole variable domain KAGVTQTPRYLIKTRGQQVTLSCSPISGHRSVSWYQQTPGQGLQFLFEYFSETQRNKGNFPGRFSGRQFSNSRSEMNVSTLELGDSALYLCASSSGLAGGLGVEQFFGPGTRLTVL.

This chain uses TRBV28 with TRBJ2-1; the D is unclear. The CDR3 totals 12 residues. CDR1 and CDR2 (germline): MDHEN, SYDVKM. Trimming removed 3 bases from V and 7 bases from J, with 7 bases in between. CDR3 DNA sequence: TGTGCCAGCAGTTTGGCCCGAAATGAGCAGTTCTTC. Its translation: CASSLARNEQFF.

This clone was seen just once. V and J are TRBV5-6 and TRBJ1-5, with TRBD1 identical over 9 bases. The CDR3 runs to 14 residues. Germline assignment: CDR1 SGHDT and CDR2 YYEEEE. Trimming removed 2 bases from V and 8 bases from J; junction bases left unmatched: 5. This chain's CDR3 is CASSFGQGKKPQHF. The CDR3 DNA reads TGTGCCAGCAGCTTCGGACAGGGGAAAAAGCCCCAGCATTTT. The variable domain in full, completed from reference TRBV5-6 and TRBJ1-5, reads DAGVTQSPTHLIKTRGQQVTLRCSPKSGHDTVSWYQQALGQGPQFIFQYYEEEERQRGNFPDRFSGHQFPNYSSELNVNALLLGDSALYLCASSFGQGKKPQHFGDGTRLSIL.

This clone was counted a few times. The rearrangement links TRBV21-1 to TRBJ1-2; TRBD1, the table's D call, was not compared with the DNA. TRBV21-1 is classified as a pseudogene. The CDR3 covers 16 residues. CDR3 sequence: CASSPRMRTANYGYTF. Written as DNA, the CDR3 is TGTGCCAGCAGCCCCAGAATGAGGACAGCTAACTATGGCTACACCTTC.

The chain uses TRBV5-1 and TRBJ2-7, with D perhaps matching TRBD2 (7 bases). CDR3 size: 17 residues. Germline CDR1 reads SGHRS; CDR2 reads YFSETQ. V was shortened by 3 bases and J by 0 bases, with 19 bases between the two germline ends. CDR3 sequence (DNA): TGCGCCAGCAGCTCCGATCCGGGGGGCACTAGCTCCTACGAGCAGTACTTC. It encodes CASSSDPGGTSSYEQYF.

With respect to this clone: The junction shows a germline mismatch at one end, possibly a read error. Other DNA sequences within the sample encode an identical CDR3. V gene TRBV9 combines with J gene TRBJ1-1; D unresolved. CDR3 length: 14 residues. In germline, CDR1 is SGDLS, CDR2 YYNGEE. CDR3 sequence (DNA): TGCGCCAGCAGCGTAGAAGGCGGGTCCCATGAAGCTTTCTTT. Translated, it gives CASSVEGGSHEAFF. The full variable domain, completed using reference TRBV9 and TRBJ1-1, is DSGVTQTPKHLITATGQRVTLRCSPRSGDLSVYWYQQSLDQGLQFLIQYYNGEERAKGNILERFSAQQFPDLHSELNLSSLELGDSALYFCASSVEGGSHEAFFGQGTRLTVV.

The genes are TRBV5-4 and TRBJ2-7; 9 positions match TRBD2. Germline CDR1 SGHNT, CDR2 YYREEE (reference sequence). Trimming took 9 bases from V and 5 from J; bases not matched to a gene: 9. This CDR3 region has 13 residues. The CDR3 coding sequence is TGTGCCACCAGACCGGGACTAGCAAACGAGCAGTACTTC. This encodes CATRPGLANEQYF.

J is TRBJ1-1 and V is TRBV18; 8 positions match TRBD1. There are 15 residues in the CDR3. From germline, CDR1 is KGHSH and CDR2 LQKENI. The junction had 5 bases not matched to a gene; V was cut back by 3 bases and J by 2 bases. CDR3 sequence (DNA): TGTGCCAGCTCACCCTACAGGGGGGAAAACACTGAAGCTTTCTTT. Its protein is CASSPYRGENTEAFF.

The rearrangement links TRBV18 to TRBJ2-3; a weak D match, TRBD1 (6 bases). This CDR3 comprises 16 residues. Trimming left V 3 bases short and J 5 bases short, with 18 bases between. Germline V gene lookup returns CDR1 KGHSH and CDR2 LQKENI. CDR3 loop: CASSPGLFQGRDTQYF. The CDR3 bases are TGTGCCAGCTCACCTGGACTTTTCCAGGGGAGAGATACGCAGTATTTT.

This clone was counted between two and nine times. This chain links TRBV2 with TRBJ1-5; D possibly corresponds to TRBD1 (5 bases). This CDR3 spans 15 amino acids. CDR1 is SNHLY and CDR2 is FYNNEI in the germline V gene. V lost 6 bases and J 0 bases, leaving 12 bases between the germline ends. The CDR3 region has the DNA TGTGCCAGCAGCCGGGGGACGGCTAGCAATCAGCCCCAGCATTTT. This gives the protein CASSRGTASNQPQHF. Filled out from reference TRBV2 and TRBJ1-5, the complete variable domain reads EPEVTQTPSHQVTQMGQEVILRCVPISNHLYFYWYRQILGQKVEFLVSFYNNEISEKSEIFDDQFSVERPDGSNFTLKIRSTKLEDSAMYFCASSRGTASNQPQHFGDGTRLSIL.

This clone was detected only a few times. This chain connects TRBV21-1 to TRBJ2-7; TRBD2, the table's D call, lacks a check against the DNA. TRBV21-1 corresponds to a pseudogene. CDR3 length: 17 amino acids. CDR3 in DNA: TGTGCCAGCAGTAGGGAAGCTAGCGCGTTCGGCGCCTACGAGCAGTACTTC. Translated: CASSREASAFGAYEQYF.

The chain joins TRBV4-1 to TRBJ2-1; D gene ambiguous. V lost 0 bases, J lost 10 bases, and 10 bases lay in between. The CDR3 length is 13 residues. The V gene's germline CDR1 is MGHRA and CDR2 YSYEKL. CDR3 in amino acids: CASSQEIAGEQFF. CDR3 bases: TGCGCCAGCAGCCAAGAAATAGCTGGAGAGCAGTTCTTC.

The rearrangement uses TRBV19 and TRBJ1-4; weak D call: TRBD1 (5 bases). V lost 7 bases, J lost 0 bases, and 21 bases lay in between. Germline lookup yields CDR1 LNHDA and CDR2 SQIVND (reference sequence). The length of the CDR3 is 18 residues. The CDR3, as DNA: TGTGCCAGTACCATTAGAAAGACAGCCACAACAACTAATGAAAAACTGTTTTTT. Encoded protein: CASTIRKTATTTNEKLFF.